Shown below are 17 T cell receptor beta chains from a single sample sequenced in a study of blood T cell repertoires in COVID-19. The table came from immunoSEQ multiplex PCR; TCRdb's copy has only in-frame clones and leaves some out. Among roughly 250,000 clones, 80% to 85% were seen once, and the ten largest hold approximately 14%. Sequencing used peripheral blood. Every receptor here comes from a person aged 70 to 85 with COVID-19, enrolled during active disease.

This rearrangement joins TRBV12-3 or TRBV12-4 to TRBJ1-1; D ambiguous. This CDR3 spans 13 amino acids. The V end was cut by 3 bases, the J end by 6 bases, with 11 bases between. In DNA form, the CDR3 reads TGTGCCAGCAGTTTTGTGGGAGTCGCTGAAGCTTTCTTT. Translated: CASSFVGVAEAFF.

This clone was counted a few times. CDR3 DNA sequence: TGCGCCAGCAGCCAAGATCCCGGGGGGGGCACAGATACGCAGTATTTT. It encodes CASSQDPGGGTDTQYF. V is TRBV4-3 and J is TRBJ2-3; TRBD2 agrees at 8 bases. V shed 0 bases, J shed 1 base, and the junction held 3 bases outside the gene matches. The CDR3 has 16 amino acids. Germline V CDR1 and CDR2: LGHNA, YSLEER.

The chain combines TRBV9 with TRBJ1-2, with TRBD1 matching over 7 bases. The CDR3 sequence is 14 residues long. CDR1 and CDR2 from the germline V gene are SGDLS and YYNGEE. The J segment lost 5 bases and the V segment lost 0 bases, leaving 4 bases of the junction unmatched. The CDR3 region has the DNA TGTGCCAGCAGCGTAGGGGGACAGCAGTATGGCTACACCTTC. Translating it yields CASSVGGQQYGYTF.

The CDR3 sequence is CASSPVKGDRAYGYTF. The CDR3 bases are TGCGCCAGCAGCCCCGTCAAGGGTGACAGGGCCTATGGCTACACCTTC. The V and J genes are TRBV4-3 and TRBJ1-2, with TRBD1 identical over 7 bases. CDR1 is LGHNA and CDR2 is YSLEER in the germline V gene. Trimming at V came to 4 bases and at J to 4 bases, leaving 12 bases not matched to a gene. The CDR3 loop spans 16 amino acids.

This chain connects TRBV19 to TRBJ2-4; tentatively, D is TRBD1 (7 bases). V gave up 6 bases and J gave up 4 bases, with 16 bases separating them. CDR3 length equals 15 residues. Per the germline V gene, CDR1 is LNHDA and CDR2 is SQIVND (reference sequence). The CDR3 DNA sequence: TGTGCCAGTAGCGAGGGGCAGGGGGGAAAAAACATTCAGTACTTC. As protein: CASSEGQGGKNIQYF.

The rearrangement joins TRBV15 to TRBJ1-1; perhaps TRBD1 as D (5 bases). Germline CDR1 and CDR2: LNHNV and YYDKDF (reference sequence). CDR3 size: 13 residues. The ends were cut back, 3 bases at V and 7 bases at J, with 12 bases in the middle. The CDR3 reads CATSSLPTVEAFF. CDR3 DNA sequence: TGTGCCACCAGCAGTTTACCGACAGTTGAAGCTTTCTTT.

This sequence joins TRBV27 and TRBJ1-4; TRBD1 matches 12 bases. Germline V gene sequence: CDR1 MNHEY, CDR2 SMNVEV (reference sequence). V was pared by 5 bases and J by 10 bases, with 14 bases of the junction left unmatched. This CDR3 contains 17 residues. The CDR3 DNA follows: TGTGCCAGCAGTCCCGGGACAGGGGGCTTCTCCATTGGAAAACTGTTTTTT. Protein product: CASSPGTGGFSIGKLFF.

The CDR3 spells CASSASGTAIMAFF. CDR3 DNA: TGTGCCAGTAGCGCCTCCGGGACAGCCATAATGGCTTTCTTT. V is TRBV19 and J is TRBJ1-1; 7 bases are shared with TRBD1. The CDR3 is made up of 14 amino acids. V lost 6 bases, J lost 11 bases, and 15 bases stayed unmatched. The germline CDR1 and CDR2 sequences are LNHDA and SQIVND (reference sequence).

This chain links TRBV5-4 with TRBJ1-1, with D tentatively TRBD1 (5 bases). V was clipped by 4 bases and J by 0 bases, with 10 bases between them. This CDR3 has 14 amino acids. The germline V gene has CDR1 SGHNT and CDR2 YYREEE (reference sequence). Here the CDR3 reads CASSKDSMNTEAFF. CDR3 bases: TGTGCCAGCAGCAAAGACAGCATGAACACTGAAGCTTTCTTT.

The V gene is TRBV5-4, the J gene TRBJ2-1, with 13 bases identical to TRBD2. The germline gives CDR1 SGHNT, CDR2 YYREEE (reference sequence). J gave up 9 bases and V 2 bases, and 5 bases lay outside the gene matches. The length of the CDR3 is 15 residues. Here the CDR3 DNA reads TGTGCCAGCAGCTTCGGGACTAGCGGGGAACGTGAGCAGTTCTTC. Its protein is CASSFGTSGEREQFF.

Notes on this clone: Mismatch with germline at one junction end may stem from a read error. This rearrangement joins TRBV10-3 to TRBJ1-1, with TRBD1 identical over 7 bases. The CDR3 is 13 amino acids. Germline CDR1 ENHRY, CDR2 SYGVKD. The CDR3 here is CAITEGADTEAFF. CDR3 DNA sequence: TGTGCCATCACTGAGGGGGCGGACACTGAAGCTTTCTTT.

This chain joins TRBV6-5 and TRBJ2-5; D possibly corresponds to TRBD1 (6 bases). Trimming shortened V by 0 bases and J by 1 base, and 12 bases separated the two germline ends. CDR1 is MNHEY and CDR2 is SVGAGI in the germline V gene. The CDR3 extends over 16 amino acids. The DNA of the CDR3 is TGTGCCAGCAGTTACTCTCAGGGGTTTGGCCAAGAGACCCAGTACTTC. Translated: CASSYSQGFGQETQYF.

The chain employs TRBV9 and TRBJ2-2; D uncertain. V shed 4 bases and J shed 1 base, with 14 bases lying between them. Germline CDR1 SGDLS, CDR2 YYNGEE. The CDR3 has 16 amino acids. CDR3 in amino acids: CASSYEAHKNTGELFF. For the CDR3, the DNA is TGTGCCAGCAGCTATGAGGCTCACAAGAACACCGGGGAGCTGTTTTTT. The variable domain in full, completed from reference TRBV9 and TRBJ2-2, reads DSGVTQTPKHLITATGQRVTLRCSPRSGDLSVYWYQQSLDQGLQFLIQYYNGEERAKGNILERFSAQQFPDLHSELNLSSLELGDSALYFCASSYEAHKNTGELFFGEGSRLTVL.

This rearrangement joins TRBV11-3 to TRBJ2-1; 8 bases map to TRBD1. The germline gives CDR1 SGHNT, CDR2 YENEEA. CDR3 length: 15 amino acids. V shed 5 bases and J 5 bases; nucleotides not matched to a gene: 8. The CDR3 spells CASSPNRGVNNEQFF. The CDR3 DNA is TGTGCCAGCAGCCCGAACAGGGGGGTTAACAATGAGCAGTTCTTC.

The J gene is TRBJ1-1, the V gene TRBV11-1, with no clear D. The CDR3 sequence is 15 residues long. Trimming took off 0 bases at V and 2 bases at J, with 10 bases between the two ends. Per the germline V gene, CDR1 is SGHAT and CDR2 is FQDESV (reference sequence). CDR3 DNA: TGTGCCAGCAGCTTAGCTCCTAACCCAAACACTGAAGCTTTCTTT. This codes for CASSLAPNPNTEAFF.

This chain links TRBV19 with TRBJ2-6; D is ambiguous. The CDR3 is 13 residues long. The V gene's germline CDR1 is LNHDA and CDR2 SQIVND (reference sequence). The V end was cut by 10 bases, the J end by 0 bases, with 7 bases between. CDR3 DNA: TGTGCCACACAGCCCTCTGGGGCCAACGTCCTGACTTTC. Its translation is CATQPSGANVLTF.

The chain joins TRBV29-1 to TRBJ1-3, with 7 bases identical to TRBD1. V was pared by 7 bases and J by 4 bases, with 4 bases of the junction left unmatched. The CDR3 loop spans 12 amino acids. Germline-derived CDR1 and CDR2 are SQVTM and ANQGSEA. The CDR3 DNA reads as TGCAGCGGACAGGGTACAGGAAACACCATATATTTT. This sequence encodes CSGQGTGNTIYF.